The 30 T cell receptor beta chains listed next were all sequenced from one sample in a study of T cells in Graves' hyperthyroidism and ophthalmopathy. Amplification targeted TCR beta CDR3 regions from RNA transcripts. A set of HTBI primers served as the primers for a first-round RT-PCR of the TCR CDR3. TCRdb ran MiXCR on the multiplex PCR reads and lists one entry per CDR3 protein. The sample lists under 350,000 distinct CDR3 sequences, roughly 15% occurring once. Source material: blood. These receptors were collected from a woman aged 35 to 49 with Graves' ophthalmopathy.

There are many counts of this clonotype. The gene calls are TRBV3-1 and TRBJ1-2; possible D gene TRBD1, 6 bases. Germline-derived CDR1 and CDR2 are LGHDT and YNNKEL (reference sequence). The CDR3 is 13 amino acids. The V end was cut by 8 bases, the J end by 1 base, with 11 bases between. The CDR3 coding sequence is TGTGCCAGCCGGTCGGGACATAACTATGGCTACACCTTC. Protein: CASRSGHNYGYTF.

This clonotype was picked up many times. CDR3 amino acids: CASSIETGSTEAFF. In DNA form, the CDR3 reads TGTGCCAGTAGTATCGAGACGGGGAGTACTGAAGCTTTCTTT. The rearrangement links TRBV19 to TRBJ1-1, with D uncertain. This CDR3 region has 14 residues. The germline V gene encodes CDR1 LNHDA and CDR2 SQIVND (reference sequence). V shed 3 bases and J shed 5 bases, with 13 bases lying between them. The variable domain in full, with the rest retrieved from reference TRBV19 and TRBJ1-1, is DGGITQSPKYLFRKEGQNVTLSCEQNLNHDAMYWYRQDPGQGLRLIYYSQIVNDFQKGDIAEGYSVSREKKESFPLTVTSAQKNPTAFYLCASSIETGSTEAFFGQGTRLTVV.

This clonotype has at least ten counts. The V call is TRBV30, the J call TRBJ2-5; TRBD1 matches at 7 bases. The CDR3 length is 13 residues. V dropped 2 bases and J dropped 13; count of bases not matched to a gene: 13. The V gene's germline CDR1 is GTSNPN and CDR2 SVGIG (reference sequence). The CDR3 spells CAWSFSTGTRGYF. DNA for the CDR3: TGTGCCTGGAGTTTCTCGACAGGGACAAGGGGGTACTTC.

CDR3 in DNA: TGTGCCAGCAGCCAACCCCGTGGGACGGAAGGTGTCTACAATGAGCAGTTCTTC. Its translation is CASSQPRGTEGVYNEQFF. This chain uses TRBV11-2 with TRBJ2-1, with D tentatively TRBD1 or TRBD2 (5 bases each). V gave up 5 bases and J gave up 3 bases, with 23 bases separating them. This CDR3 contains 18 residues. Germline CDR1 and CDR2: SGHAT and FQNNGV.

This clonotype was recorded at least ten times. CDR3: CASSLEVGFGNQPQHF. CDR3 DNA sequence: TGTGCCAGCAGTTTGGAGGTAGGGTTCGGCAATCAGCCCCAGCATTTT. This chain uses TRBV28 with TRBJ1-5, with D hard to call. V lost 3 bases and J 2 bases, leaving 14 bases between the germline ends. Per germline, CDR1 MDHEN and CDR2 SYDVKM. The CDR3 sequence is 16 residues long.

This clonotype was detected ten times or more. A much larger clone differs from this one at a single base, so this may be a read error. The CDR3 ends on some other residue instead of the conserved phenylalanine or tryptophan, so this is likely a read error. V usage is TRBV28 and J usage is TRBJ2-7; 10 bases fit TRBD1. The CDR3 consists of 13 residues. In germline, CDR1 is MDHEN, CDR2 SYDVKM. V trimming: 8 bases; J trimming: 2 bases; junction bases outside the gene matches: 3. CDR3 in DNA: TGTGCCAGCGAGGACAGGGGGACCTACGAGCAGTACCTC. Translated: CASEDRGTYEQYL.

This clonotype was counted many times. The chain has TRBV11-3 and TRBJ1-1; possible D gene TRBD1, 5 bases. The CDR3 contains 14 residues. The V gene's germline CDR1 is SGHNT and CDR2 YENEEA. The V end was cut by 2 bases, the J end by 6 bases, with 13 bases between. The CDR3 DNA is TGTGCCAGCAGCTTATCTCGGGGGAGGCCTGAAGCTTTCTTT. This translates into CASSLSRGRPEAFF. The full variable domain, its missing parts supplied by reference TRBV11-3 and TRBJ1-1, is EAGVVQSPRYKIIEKKQPVAFWCNPISGHNTLYWYLQNLGQGPELLIRYENEEAVDDSQLPKDRFSAERLKGVDSTLKIQPAELGDSAVYLCASSLSRGRPEAFFGQGTRLTVV.

This clonotype was picked up many times. The genes are TRBV20-1 and TRBJ2-7, with 7 bases identical to TRBD2. The CDR3 is made up of 12 amino acids. Germline CDR1 is DFQATT and CDR2 is SNEGSKA (reference sequence). Trimming cost V 6 bases and J 3 bases; bases outside gene matches: 5. The DNA of the CDR3 is TGCAGTGCCGCCGGGACTAACTACGAGCAGTACTTC. As protein: CSAAGTNYEQYF.

This clonotype has ten or more counts. The rearrangement uses TRBV2 and TRBJ2-7; TRBD1 aligns across 8 bases. CDR1 is SNHLY, CDR2 FYNNEI, per germline. J gave up 0 bases and V 10 bases, and 11 bases lay outside the gene matches. This CDR3 contains 15 residues. The CDR3 protein is CANARDRQSSYEQYF. For the CDR3, the DNA is TGTGCCAACGCCCGGGACAGGCAGAGCTCCTACGAGCAGTACTTC.

This clonotype was detected many times. The chain recombines TRBV16 with TRBJ1-5, with 7 positions matching TRBD1. CDR3 length: 14 amino acids. With V trimmed by 2 bases and J by 5 bases, 3 bases remained unmatched. The germline V gene has CDR1 KGHSY and CDR2 FQNENV. CDR3 sequence (DNA): TGTGCCAGCAGCCAAGGTCAGGGGGATCAGCCCCAGCATTTT. The encoded protein is CASSQGQGDQPQHF.

This chain joins TRBV6-2 or TRBV6-3 and TRBJ1-1; 8 bases are shared with TRBD1. The CDR3 totals 14 residues. The germline CDR1 and CDR2 sequences are MNHEY and SVGEGT. The trim removed 10 bases at V and 2 bases at J, leaving 9 bases unmatched. This chain's CDR3 is CANKSGGVNTEAFF. The CDR3 bases are TGTGCCAACAAATCAGGGGGCGTAAACACTGAAGCTTTCTTT.

This clonotype occurred many times. At one end, the junction sequence differs from germline, possibly due to a read error. This chain connects TRBV12-3 or TRBV12-4 to TRBJ2-5; 7 positions agree with TRBD1. The CDR3 is 16 amino acids. CDR3 DNA sequence: TGTGCCAGCAGTCCAACGAGAAATACAGGGGAAGAGGCCCAGTACTTC. Protein: CASSPTRNTGEEAQYF.

The chain combines TRBV7-6 with TRBJ2-1; 11 positions agree with TRBD2. Germline trimming cut 2 bases from V and 10 bases from J; bases unmatched to any gene: 4. Germline V gene sequence: CDR1 SGHVS, CDR2 FNYEAQ. This CDR3 contains 14 residues. Here the CDR3 reads CASSLTSGSEEQFF. DNA for the CDR3: TGTGCCAGCAGCTTAACTAGCGGGAGCGAGGAGCAGTTCTTC.

This clonotype occurred many times. The chain couples TRBV12-3 or TRBV12-4 to TRBJ1-5, with 8 positions matching TRBD1. CDR3 length: 16 amino acids. V was pared by 3 bases and J by 1 base, with 5 bases of the junction left unmatched. The CDR3 sequence is CASSLSGQGSNQPQHF. The CDR3 bases are TGTGCCAGCAGTTTGTCCGGACAGGGAAGCAATCAGCCCCAGCATTTT.

The V gene is TRBV5-1, the J gene TRBJ2-1; D is ambiguous. Trimming removed 0 bases from V and 6 bases from J, with 10 bases in between. From germline, CDR1 is SGHRS and CDR2 YFSETQ. The CDR3 has 14 amino acids. In DNA form, the CDR3 reads TGCGCCAGCAGCTTGGGAGATGGTTTCAATGAGCAGTTCTTC. This gives the protein CASSLGDGFNEQFF.

A single count supports this clonotype. Just one base apart from a much larger clone, this may be a read error. V usage is TRBV6-1 and J usage is TRBJ2-7; 9 bases line up with TRBD1. This CDR3 region has 15 residues. The V and J ends lost 3 bases and 1 base, in that order; junction bases with no gene match: 4. Germline CDR1 reads MNHNS; CDR2 reads SASEGT. The CDR3 nucleotides are TGTGCCAGCAGTGATTGGACAGGGGAGTCCTACGAGCAGTACTTC. This translates into CASSDWTGESYEQYF.

The sample holds many counts of this clonotype. V gene TRBV12-3 or TRBV12-4 combines with J gene TRBJ2-3, with 7 bases aligning to TRBD2. V trimming: 2 bases; J trimming: 0 bases; junction bases outside the gene matches: 2. The CDR3 is made up of 15 amino acids. The CDR3 nucleotides read TGTGCCAGCAGTTTACTAGCGGTGAGCACAGATACGCAGTATTTT. Its protein product is CASSLLAVSTDTQYF.

The rearrangement links TRBV3-1 to TRBJ2-3; D not resolved. V gave up 0 bases and J gave up 3 bases, with 7 bases separating them. Germline V lookup: CDR1 LGHDT, CDR2 YNNKEL (reference sequence). CDR3 length equals 14 residues. This CDR3 reads CASSQESGTDTQYF. The CDR3 DNA sequence: TGTGCCAGCAGCCAAGAGAGTGGTACAGATACGCAGTATTTT.

In this sample, this clonotype turned up many times. V and J are TRBV29-1 and TRBJ2-3; 8 positions match TRBD2. V shed 4 bases, J shed 7 bases, and the junction held 7 bases outside the gene matches. Looked up from germline, CDR1 is SQVTM and CDR2 is ANQGSEA. CDR3 length: 13 amino acids. The CDR3 bases are TGCAGCGTTGCGGGGGGGGGCCGAAATACGCAGTATTTT. The encoded protein is CSVAGGGRNTQYF.

There are many counts of this clonotype. The rearrangement joins TRBV12-3 or TRBV12-4 to TRBJ2-3; unclear D gene. Trimming left V 1 base short and J 2 bases short, with 19 bases between. This CDR3 is 18 amino acids long. The CDR3, as DNA: TGTGCCAGCAGTTTAGACTCCTTGAGATCAAGGCACACAGATACGCAGTATTTT. Translation gives CASSLDSLRSRHTDTQYF.

The rearrangement joins TRBV12-3 or TRBV12-4 to TRBJ2-7; D not resolved. The CDR3 loop spans 12 amino acids. The V gene lost 5 bases and the J gene lost 3 bases, with 8 bases spanning the gap. DNA for the CDR3: TGTGCCAGCAGTCGTGACATCTACGAGCAGTACTTC. Protein sequence: CASSRDIYEQYF.

This clonotype was observed a handful of times. The rearrangement joins TRBV14 to TRBJ2-7, with D unresolved. Trimming left V 1 base short and J 2 bases short, with 9 bases between. The CDR3 is 14 amino acids. The germline V gene has CDR1 SGHDN and CDR2 FVKESK. CDR3 region: CASSQVASAYEQYF. DNA for the CDR3: TGTGCCAGCAGCCAAGTTGCGTCAGCCTACGAGCAGTACTTC.

There are a few counts of this clonotype. The chain is built from TRBV19 and TRBJ2-1; weak D call: TRBD1 (5 bases). Germline-derived CDR1 and CDR2 are LNHDA and SQIVND (reference sequence). This CDR3 comprises 13 residues. V shed 5 bases and J shed 5 bases, with 10 bases lying between them. The CDR3, as DNA: TGTGCCAGTAGTCTCAGGGTAGACAATGAGCAGTTCTTC. Its translation: CASSLRVDNEQFF.

V usage is TRBV7-8 and J usage is TRBJ1-6; TRBD1 aligns across 8 bases. Germline values: CDR1 SGHVS, CDR2 FQNEAQ. The CDR3 covers 14 residues. V was clipped by 6 bases and J by 10 bases; unmatched bases: 8. CDR3 coding DNA: TGTGCCAGCAGTTCGGACAGGGAACAGTCACCCCTCCACTTT. Amino acid sequence: CASSSDREQSPLHF.

The CDR3 sequence is CASGQGQSYEQYF. The CDR3, as DNA: TGTGCTAGTGGACAAGGACAGTCCTACGAGCAGTACTTC. The chain uses TRBV12-5 and TRBJ2-7; D might be TRBD1 (6 bases). This CDR3 is built from 13 residues. Germline CDR1 and CDR2: LGHNT and FRNRAP. The germline V and J ends were trimmed by 6 bases and 1 base, with 10 bases remaining between them. The full variable domain, in which reference TRBV12-5 and TRBJ2-7 provide the parts outside the CDR3, is DARVTQTPRHKVTEMGQEVTMRCQPILGHNTVFWYRQTMMQGLELLAYFRNRAPLDDSGMPKDRFSAEMPDATLATLKIQPSEPRDSAVYFCASGQGQSYEQYFGPGTRLTVT.

This clonotype was observed at least ten times. This chain joins TRBV7-8 and TRBJ2-5, with a possible D match to TRBD2 (6 bases). V was pared by 2 bases and J by 5 bases, with 12 bases between. This CDR3 region has 14 residues. The germline V gene encodes CDR1 SGHVS and CDR2 FQNEAQ. This chain's CDR3 is CASSLSTGRETQYF. The CDR3 DNA reads TGTGCCAGCAGCTTATCCACGGGGAGGGAGACCCAGTACTTC. The full variable domain, its missing parts supplied by reference TRBV7-8 and TRBJ2-5, is GAGVSQSPRYKVAKRGQDVALRCDPISGHVSLFWYQQALGQGPEFLTYFQNEAQLDKSGLPSDRFFAERPEGSVSTLKIQRTQQEDSAVYLCASSLSTGRETQYFGPGTRLLVL.

There are many counts of this clonotype. The chain is built from TRBV7-9 and TRBJ2-7; D tentatively fits TRBD1 or TRBD2 (5 bases each). CDR1 and CDR2 from the germline V gene are SEHNR and FQNEAQ (reference sequence). Between the trimmed V and J ends, which lost 4 bases and 0 bases, there was a span of 10 bases. The CDR3 is 14 amino acids. CDR3 region: CASSSRGSSYEQYF. The CDR3 DNA reads as TGTGCCAGCAGCTCCCGGGGCAGCTCCTACGAGCAGTACTTC.

This clonotype was counted ten times or more. V and J are TRBV6-1 and TRBJ2-1; TRBD1 agrees at 10 bases. The V gene end was trimmed by 2 bases and the J gene end by 6 bases; junction bases not matched to a gene: 4. The CDR3 is 15 residues long. The germline CDR1 and CDR2 sequences are MNHNS and SASEGT. The CDR3 reads CASSEPGQGTNEQFF. In DNA, the CDR3 is TGTGCCAGCAGTGAACCGGGACAGGGGACCAATGAGCAGTTCTTC.

A word on this clonotype: Given a much more abundant clone one base away, this may be a read error. This chain connects TRBV20-1 to TRBJ2-1, with 12 bases matching TRBD2. V lost 4 bases to trimming and J lost 9 bases; unmatched junction nucleotides: 13. Germline V CDR1 and CDR2: DFQATT, SNEGSKA (reference sequence). CDR3 length equals 16 residues. The CDR3 sequence: CSAIPRLAGVRVEQFF. The CDR3 DNA is TGCAGTGCTATCCCTAGACTAGCGGGAGTGCGGGTTGAGCAGTTCTTC.

Details on this clonotype: A single base separates this from a much larger clone, so it may be a read error. The chain carries TRBV7-9 and TRBJ2-2; TRBD1 or TRBD2 may be the D gene (5 bases each). The CDR3 is 13 residues long. Germline assignment: CDR1 SEHNR and CDR2 FQNEAQ (reference sequence). For the CDR3, the DNA is TGTGCCAGCAGCGCAGGGATTCCCGGGGAGCTGGTTTTT. It specifies CASSAGIPGELVF.